Detailed here is one TCR beta chain. This entry is derived from a study of human T cells and chemical hapten exposure. Study-level information: TCR yield per sample varied, mainly due to pooled library volumes.

Time point: healthy volunteer bleed at 6 weeks. Total RNA was isolated from unfractionated whole blood. The germline CDR1 and CDR2 sequences are DFQATT and SNEGSKA (reference sequence). This CDR3 has 12 amino acids. Trimming stripped 0 bases from V and 7 bases from J, with 10 bases between. Individual cDNA molecules received unique molecular identifiers in the library. TCRdb reprocessed the RACE reads via MiXCR and lists one record per CDR3 protein. The sample contains 65,000 to 80,000 distinct CDR3 sequences, 7% to 9% of which appear only once. Material for sequencing was whole blood. The J gene is TRBJ2-7, the V gene TRBV20-1; D is unclear. The sequence was collected from a male donor in good health. Some clones in this sample may be carry-over from other donors' samples. The CDR3 loop is CSAREPQREQYF. DNA for the CDR3: TGCAGTGCTAGAGAGCCCCAGCGAGAGCAGTACTTC.